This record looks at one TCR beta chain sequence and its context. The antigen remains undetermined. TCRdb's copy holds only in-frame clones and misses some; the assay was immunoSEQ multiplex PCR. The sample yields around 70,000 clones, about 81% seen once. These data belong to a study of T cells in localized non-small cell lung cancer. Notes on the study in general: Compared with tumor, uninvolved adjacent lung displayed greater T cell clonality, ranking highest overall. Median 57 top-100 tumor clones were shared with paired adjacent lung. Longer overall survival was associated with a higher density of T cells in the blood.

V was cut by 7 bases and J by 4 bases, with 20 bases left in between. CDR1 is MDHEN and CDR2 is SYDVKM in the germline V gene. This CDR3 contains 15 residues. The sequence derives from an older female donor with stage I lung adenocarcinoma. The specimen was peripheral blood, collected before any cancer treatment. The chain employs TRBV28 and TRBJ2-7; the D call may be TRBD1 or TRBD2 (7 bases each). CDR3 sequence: CASTRGGTVIYEQYF. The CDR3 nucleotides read TGTGCCAGCACCAGGGGGGGGACAGTGATATACGAGCAGTACTTC.